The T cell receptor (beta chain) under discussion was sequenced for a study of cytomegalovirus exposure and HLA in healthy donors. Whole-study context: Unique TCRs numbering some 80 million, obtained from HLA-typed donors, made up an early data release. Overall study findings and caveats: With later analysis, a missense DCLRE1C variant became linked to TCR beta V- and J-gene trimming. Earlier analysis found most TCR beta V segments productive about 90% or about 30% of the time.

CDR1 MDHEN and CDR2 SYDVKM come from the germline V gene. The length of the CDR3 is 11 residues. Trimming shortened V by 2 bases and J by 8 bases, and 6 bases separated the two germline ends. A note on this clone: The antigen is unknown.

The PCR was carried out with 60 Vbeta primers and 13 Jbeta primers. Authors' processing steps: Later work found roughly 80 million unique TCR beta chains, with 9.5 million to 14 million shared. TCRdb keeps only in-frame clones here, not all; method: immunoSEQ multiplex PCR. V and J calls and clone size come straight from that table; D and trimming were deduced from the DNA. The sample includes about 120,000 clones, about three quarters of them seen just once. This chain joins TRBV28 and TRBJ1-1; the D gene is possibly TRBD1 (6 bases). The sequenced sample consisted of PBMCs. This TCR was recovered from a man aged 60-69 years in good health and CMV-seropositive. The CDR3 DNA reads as TGTGCCAGCAGTTTAGGGACAGAAGCTTTCTTT. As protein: CASSLGTEAFF.